This TCR beta chain was observed in a study of blood T cell repertoires in COVID-19. Study summary: Some COVID-19 samples were acute and others convalescent; all came from the United States, Italy and Spain. In each case, the material was cDNA or gDNA derived from T cells, B-cell-depleted T cells, or PBMCs.

Methods used by the authors: Amplification from reference gene primers served as the basis for estimated nucleated cell counts. TCRdb keeps only in-frame clones here, not all; method: immunoSEQ multiplex PCR. The DNA was the basis for D and trimming; V, J and clone size are from that table. The sample lists around 100,000 clones, about 85% occurring once. CDR1 is MGHRA and CDR2 is YSYEKL in the germline V gene. This CDR3 comprises 15 residues. V dropped 4 bases and J dropped 4; count of bases not matched to a gene: 7. The receptor comes from a man aged 50-60 years in a cohort sampled during active COVID-19. The chain links TRBV4-1 to TRBJ2-4, with 7 bases matching TRBD2. Sequenced material: peripheral blood. For the CDR3, the DNA is TGCGCCAGCAGCCGGTCACTAGCGACTAAAAACATTCAGTACTTC. Encoded protein: CASSRSLATKNIQYF.